The clone carrying this T cell receptor (beta chain) was counted only a few times. CDR1 MNHEY and CDR2 SVGAGI come from the germline V gene. This CDR3 has 11 amino acids. Trimming stripped 6 bases from V and 4 bases from J, with 4 bases between. This record comes from a study of T cells after somatic rescue of genetic block. Some clones are missing from TCRdb's copy, which holds only in-frame ones; the method was immunoSEQ multiplex PCR. The table shows 9,500 to 15,000 clones, with around 70% occurring only once. Sequenced material: peripheral blood mononuclear cells (PBMCs). The V call is TRBV6-5, the J call TRBJ1-3; the D is unclear. The sequence was collected from a boy between 10 and 17 years old. The CDR3 region has the DNA TGTGCCAGCAGCCAAGGAAACACCATATATTTT. Protein: CASSQGNTIYF.